The 7 T cell receptor beta chains reported below all come from one sample, sequenced in a study of graft-versus-host responses after intestinal transplantation. TCRdb keeps only in-frame clones here, not all; method: immunoSEQ multiplex PCR. Of tens of thousands of clones listed, roughly 85% are singletons. Sample: PBMCs, taken around 61 weeks after intestinal transplantation. Every receptor here comes from a human patient who received an intestinal transplant, so some T cells may come from the graft donor.

The chain employs TRBV14 and TRBJ2-1; no reliable D call. The CDR3 length is 14 residues. Germline V CDR1 and CDR2: SGHDN, FVKESK. The V and J ends lost 5 bases and 3 bases respectively, with 11 bases between them. The CDR3 spells CASSVISGYNEQFF. In nucleotides, the CDR3 is TGTGCCAGCAGCGTCATATCGGGCTACAATGAGCAGTTCTTC.

The J gene is TRBJ2-7, the V gene TRBV7-2; D gene uncertain. CDR3 length equals 13 residues. Deletions cut 0 bases from V and 3 bases from J, with 6 bases between. Germline V gene data show CDR1 as SGHTA and CDR2 as FQGNSA. The DNA of the CDR3 is TGTGCCAGCAGCTTAGCTGAGATCTACGAGCAGTACTTC. This encodes CASSLAEIYEQYF.

DNA of the CDR3: TGTGCCAGCAGCTGGAGGGGGTCCTACGAGCAGTACTTC. It encodes CASSWRGSYEQYF. The genes are TRBV5-6 and TRBJ2-7, with D perhaps given as TRBD1 or TRBD2 (6 bases each). Germline loops: CDR1 SGHDT, CDR2 YYEEEE. V lost 3 bases to trimming and J lost 1 base, with 8 bases between them. This CDR3 has 13 amino acids.

With respect to this clone: The same CDR3 can be traced to other DNA sequences in this sample. This rearrangement joins TRBV7-6 to TRBJ2-5; no clear D. This CDR3 is built from 14 residues. Per germline, CDR1 SGHVS and CDR2 FNYEAQ. Between the trimmed V and J ends, which lost 0 bases and 1 base, there was a span of 6 bases. CDR3 in DNA: TGTGCCAGCAGCTTAGCTCAGCTCCAAGAGACCCAGTACTTC. This translates into CASSLAQLQETQYF.

Only a few counts were recorded for this clone. The CDR3 loop reads CASTPSRNTGELFF. The CDR3, as DNA: TGTGCCAGCACCCCCTCCCGCAACACCGGGGAGCTGTTTTTT. This chain connects TRBV11-2 to TRBJ2-2; no reliable D call. CDR3 length: 14 amino acids. Deletions cut 7 bases from V and 2 bases from J, with 11 bases between. The V gene's germline CDR1 is SGHAT and CDR2 FQNNGV.

The V and J genes are TRBV30 and TRBJ2-5; D gene uncertain. V was clipped by 4 bases and J by 0 bases, with 6 bases between them. Germline assignment: CDR1 GTSNPN and CDR2 SVGIG (reference sequence). The CDR3 has 12 residues. The CDR3 sequence is CAWKGNQETQYF. The CDR3 DNA follows: TGTGCCTGGAAGGGAAACCAAGAGACCCAGTACTTC. Based on the CDR3 plus reference TRBV30 and TRBJ2-5, the full variable domain is SQTIHQWPATLVQPVGSPLSLECTVEGTSNPNLYWYRQAAGRGLQLLFYSVGIGQISSEVPQNLSASRPQDRQFILSSKKLLLSDSGFYLCAWKGNQETQYFGPGTRLLVL.

This sequence joins TRBV29-1 and TRBJ2-1; 11 positions match TRBD1. The CDR3 runs 13 residues. J gave up 9 bases and V 8 bases, and 9 bases lay outside the gene matches. In germline, CDR1 is SQVTM, CDR2 ANQGSEA. The DNA of the CDR3 is TGCAGCTTCGCCGGGACAGGGGGTAGTGAGCAGTTCTTC. It translates to CSFAGTGGSEQFF.